This is a list of T cell receptor beta chains from one sample in a study of blood T cell repertoires in COVID-19. This table comes from immunoSEQ multiplex PCR, and its TCRdb copy is limited to in-frame clones, with some not included. The sample lists about 240,000 clones, around 90% seen once, with around 0.8% in the top ten. Sequenced input: peripheral blood. The receptors shown here come from a woman younger than 45 with acute or convalescent COVID-19. The conserved cysteine and the conserved F or W are not part of the CDR3 here. Clone size is not always given. Where it is, it says once, few, many or a class for expanded clones.

V gene,J gene,clone size,CDR3 protein
TRBV6-5,TRBJ2-7,.,ASSYSGLPYEQY
TRBV7-6,TRBJ1-2,.,ASSLVPGGTDGYT
TRBV5-6,TRBJ1-4,.,ASSFHRGEEKLF
TRBV6-2/TRBV6-3,TRBJ2-7,.,ASSRPNQGVPYEQY
TRBV5-6,TRBJ2-7,.,ASSPGRDYEQY
TRBV30,TRBJ2-7,once,AWSDPRGPNYEQY
TRBV20-1,TRBJ1-2,.,SAYRDLGYT
TRBV7-2,TRBJ2-3,.,ASNPAGATDTQY
TRBV19,TRBJ2-1,.,ASSIVLVYNEQF
TRBV30,TRBJ1-6,.,AWNPLRGGHSPLH
TRBV5-4,TRBJ2-3,.,ASSLASGRGRTDTQY
TRBV19,TRBJ2-2,.,ASSLRQGDTGELF
TRBV5-5,TRBJ2-7,.,ASSPAGGLGEQY
TRBV9,TRBJ2-2,.,ASSVPLSGENTGELF
TRBV7-2,TRBJ2-3,once,ASSLGDNLGTQY
TRBV3-1/TRBV3-2,TRBJ1-1,.,ASSQGPSTEAF
TRBV7-9,TRBJ1-1,.,ATLGQGEAEAF
TRBV5-1,TRBJ2-5,.,ASSQWTSGRETQY
TRBV19,TRBJ2-7,.,ASSEAGQVLTEQY
TRBV5-1,TRBJ1-1,few,ASSPNPGTVPNTEAF
TRBV18,TRBJ2-5,.,ASSDSQETQY
TRBV7-2,TRBJ1-2,few,ASSMSGTGGGT
TRBV1,TRBJ2-2,once,TSSRRPSEDEGNTGELF
TRBV30,TRBJ1-6,once,ACIGGSSYNSPLH
TRBV5-4,TRBJ2-7,.,ASSQTPGGGSYEQY
TRBV30,TRBJ1-1,.,AWSVRPGSEAF
TRBV11-3,TRBJ1-2,.,ASSSKGGQATNYGYT
TRBV24-1,TRBJ2-1,.,ATSDSYGTGVVDEQF
TRBV6-2/TRBV6-3,TRBJ2-7,.,ASSYSYLIEQY
TRBV5-6,TRBJ2-7,.,ASSYRDRGYEQY
TRBV6-5,TRBJ2-7,.,ASSYSTTGNSYEQY
TRBV7-9,TRBJ1-1,.,ASADIGGAMNTEAF
TRBV7-9,TRBJ2-7,once,ASSLQQGGSEQY
TRBV9,TRBJ2-7,.,ASPRGAGVLEQY
TRBV15,TRBJ2-1,once,ATSSSIPGTGDDEQF
TRBV30,TRBJ2-2,.,AWSYPGELF
TRBV11-2,TRBJ1-4,few,ASSYGTANEKLF
TRBV6-6,TRBJ1-4,few,ASSYSTGPVNEKLF
TRBV7-6,TRBJ1-1,.,ASSLVPVQGRGTEAF
TRBV6-5,TRBJ2-7,.,AIGQGGTYEQY
TRBV7-9,TRBJ2-5,.,ASSFGQAQETQY
TRBV6-5,TRBJ2-5,.,ASSYFGNQETQY
TRBV5-6,TRBJ1-3,.,ASSPDRGLFGNTIY
TRBV18,TRBJ2-1,.,ASSRGTGVFNEQF
TRBV24-1,TRBJ1-5,once,ATSDPGFGNQPQH
TRBV12-5,TRBJ1-2,.,ASGAGAPTDGYT
TRBV9,TRBJ1-5,.,ASSSQGTDQPQH
TRBV30,TRBJ2-7,.,AWTGYSYEQY
TRBV6-5,TRBJ2-1,.,ASIKQGSSYNEQF
TRBV3-1/TRBV3-2,TRBJ2-1,.,ASSPLWAGGPNEQF
TRBV11-2,TRBJ2-3,.,ASSNYRPRVDTQY
TRBV19,TRBJ2-3,few,ASSRPGLSTDTQY
TRBV9,TRBJ1-2,.,ASSTETGGYGYT
TRBV6-6,TRBJ2-5,once,ASSYSIRQGGETQY
TRBV9,TRBJ1-3,once,ASSPAGNTIY